These 15 T cell receptor beta chains originate from one sample sequenced in a study of regulatory dendritic cells for organ transplantation. Sorted T cells were CFSE-labeled and cultured more than 4 days with allogeneic regulatory or mature dendritic cells at 1:10. The antigens these receptors bind are not known. TCRdb keeps only in-frame clones here, not all; method: immunoSEQ multiplex PCR. The table records about 10,000 clones, around 71% of them present only once. Material: naive CD4+ T cells from blood cultured with dendritic cells. Specified subset: CD45RA+ naive T cells. These receptors originate from a human donor in good health.

The J gene is TRBJ2-1, the V gene TRBV2, with 9 bases that match TRBD1. CDR3 length: 12 residues. V was clipped by 6 bases and J by 6 bases; unmatched bases: 0. Germline CDR1 and CDR2: SNHLY and FYNNEI. This CDR3 reads CASRGQGNEQFF. CDR3 bases: TGTGCCAGCAGGGGACAGGGCAATGAGCAGTTCTTC.

This rearrangement joins TRBV7-3 to TRBJ2-7, with TRBD2 as a possible D gene (6 bases). The germline CDR1 and CDR2 sequences are SGHTA and FQGTGA. V lost 4 bases to trimming and J lost 6 bases, with 16 bases between them. This CDR3 has 14 residues. CDR3 coding DNA: TGTGCCAGCAGCTCCGGAGGGGTGGGGGGCGAGCAGTACTTC. Translation gives CASSSGGVGGEQYF.

This clone has just a few counts. The CDR3 coding sequence is TGTGCCAGCACCCTAACCCCCACCGGGGAGCTGTTTTTT. Protein product: CASTLTPTGELFF. This chain links TRBV11-2 with TRBJ2-2; D uncertain. With 7 bases removed from V and 4 bases from J, the gap between germline ends came to 10 bases. CDR3 size: 13 residues. CDR1 and CDR2 (germline): SGHAT, FQNNGV.

The J gene is TRBJ2-1, the V gene TRBV5-1; 10 bases are a match to TRBD2. The V segment lost 1 base and the J segment 6 bases; nucleotides outside the gene matches: 7. This CDR3 comprises 16 residues. Germline loops: CDR1 SGHRS, CDR2 YFSETQ. CDR3 DNA: TGCGCCAGCAGCTTGTCAAGCGGGGGGGCCCTCAATGAGCAGTTCTTC. Encoded protein: CASSLSSGGALNEQFF.

This sequence joins TRBV4-2 and TRBJ2-1, with TRBD2 identical over 16 bases. Looked up from germline, CDR1 is LGHNA and CDR2 is YNFKEQ. The CDR3 is made up of 18 amino acids. The junction had 9 bases not matched to a gene; V was cut back by 4 bases and J by 6 bases. The CDR3 sequence: CASSLGTSGGGVGNEQFF. As DNA, the CDR3 is TGTGCCAGCAGCCTCGGGACTAGCGGGGGGGGAGTTGGCAATGAGCAGTTCTTC.

J is TRBJ1-1 and V is TRBV5-8; D remains ambiguous. CDR1 SGHTS and CDR2 YDEGEE come from the germline V gene. The V and J ends lost 2 bases and 3 bases respectively, with 17 bases between them. The CDR3 spans 16 residues. The CDR3 DNA reads TGTGCCAGCAGCTTTACGGGGTTGGTGAGCGACACTGAAGCTTTCTTT. Amino acids: CASSFTGLVSDTEAFF.

The rearrangement joins TRBV6-5 to TRBJ1-1; no clear D gene. Trimming stripped 4 bases from V and 0 bases from J, with 3 bases between. The CDR3 has 12 residues. Germline V gene sequence: CDR1 MNHEY, CDR2 SVGAGI. The CDR3 loop reads CASSSVNTEAFF. CDR3 coding DNA: TGTGCCAGCAGTTCCGTGAACACTGAAGCTTTCTTT.

The genes are TRBV19 and TRBJ2-7; 7 bases map to TRBD1. V lost 6 bases to trimming and J lost 5 bases; unmatched junction nucleotides: 10. Germline V gene lookup returns CDR1 LNHDA and CDR2 SQIVND (reference sequence). This CDR3 is 14 amino acids long. DNA for the CDR3: TGTGCCAGTAGCCCCCGACAGGGTATCAACGAGCAGTACTTC. It encodes CASSPRQGINEQYF. Full variable domain (remainder filled in from reference TRBV19 and TRBJ2-7): DGGITQSPKYLFRKEGQNVTLSCEQNLNHDAMYWYRQDPGQGLRLIYYSQIVNDFQKGDIAEGYSVSREKKESFPLTVTSAQKNPTAFYLCASSPRQGINEQYFGPGTRLTVT.

The chain is built from TRBV7-6 and TRBJ1-3; D is unclear. Per germline, CDR1 SGHVS and CDR2 FNYEAQ. Between the trimmed V and J ends, which lost 5 bases and 3 bases, there was a span of 14 bases. The length of the CDR3 is 15 residues. The CDR3 loop is CASSLTRAVGNTIYF. The CDR3 DNA reads as TGTGCCAGCAGCCTAACCCGTGCGGTTGGAAACACCATATATTTT.

J is TRBJ1-2 and V is TRBV5-6, with TRBD1 matching over 7 bases. CDR1 is SGHDT and CDR2 is YYEEEE in the germline V gene. The CDR3 runs to 13 residues. Trimming at V came to 4 bases and at J to 2 bases, leaving 2 bases not matched to a gene. The CDR3 sequence: CASSVTGNYGYTF. The DNA for the CDR3 is TGTGCCAGCAGCGTGACAGGGAACTATGGCTACACCTTC.

The chain links TRBV19 to TRBJ1-6; 7 bases are shared with TRBD1. V lost 6 bases, J lost 9 bases, and 8 bases stayed unmatched. Germline values: CDR1 LNHDA, CDR2 SQIVND (reference sequence). The CDR3 contains 14 residues. As DNA, the CDR3 is TGTGCCAGTAGGTGGGGGACAGATTTTTCACCCCTCCACTTT. It encodes CASRWGTDFSPLHF.

V is TRBV6-1 and J is TRBJ1-1; D gene uncertain. CDR1 MNHNS and CDR2 SASEGT come from the germline V gene. Between the trimmed V and J ends, which lost 7 bases and 1 base, there was a span of 16 bases. The CDR3 has 15 amino acids. The CDR3 loop is CASTLSGVGNTEAFF. The CDR3 nucleotides are TGTGCCAGCACCCTGTCCGGGGTTGGGAACACTGAAGCTTTCTTT.

This chain uses TRBV29-1 with TRBJ2-5, with D perhaps matching TRBD2 (6 bases). Germline assignment: CDR1 SQVTM and CDR2 ANQGSEA. This CDR3 region has 13 residues. V dropped 5 bases and J dropped 3 bases, with 13 bases sitting between them. In nucleotides, the CDR3 is TGCAGCGTTTCGGGTAGCGGAGAAGAGACCCAGTACTTC. Translated: CSVSGSGEETQYF.

DNA for the CDR3: TGTGCCAGCAGTTATTCCAGGGACACTGAAGCTTTCTTT. It yields the protein CASSYSRDTEAFF. The chain combines TRBV6-6 with TRBJ1-1; D might be TRBD1 (5 bases). The CDR3 totals 13 residues. With 3 bases removed from V and 3 bases from J, the gap between germline ends came to 8 bases. Germline CDR1 reads MNHNY; CDR2 reads SVGAGI (reference sequence).

This sequence joins TRBV18 and TRBJ2-1; 7 bases match TRBD2. J was trimmed by 4 bases and V by 4 bases; bases with no gene match: 4. The CDR3 runs 14 residues. Germline lookup yields CDR1 KGHSH and CDR2 LQKENI. In DNA, the CDR3 is TGTGCCAGCTCACTCGGACTAGTTTACAATGAGCAGTTCTTC. It codes for CASSLGLVYNEQFF.